A selection of T cell receptor beta chains follows, all from one sample in a study of tumor and adjacent non-tumor tissue in lung cancer. Each CDR3 protein is one row after TCRdb ran MiXCR on the multiplex PCR reads. The sample has over 80,000 distinct CDR3 sequences; roughly 80% are singletons. Sequencing was performed on distant non-tumor lung tissue. All receptors derive from a man in his 60s with small cell lung cancer. Both conserved end residues are part of each CDR3. D genes are given only for firm matches. Part of the rows lack a size; the others show once, few, many or a class for expanded clones.

v_call	clone_size	j_call	d_call	cdr3_nt	cdr3_aa
TRBV29-1	-	TRBJ2-5	-	TGCAGCGTGGCCGACAGGTTCCAAGAGACCCAGTACTTC	CSVADRFQETQYF
TRBV7-3	-	TRBJ2-1	TRBD2	TGTGCCAGCAGCTTGCGCAGCGGGAGGGCAGTCTACAATGAGCAGTTCTTC	CASSLRSGRAVYNEQFF
TRBV20-1	few	TRBJ2-3	-	TGCAGTGCTGCGGCCAGGGGTTGCGGACCCACAGATACGCAGTATTTT	CSAAARGCGPTDTQYF
TRBV28	-	TRBJ2-7	-	TGTGCCAGCAGTTTAGGGCAAGAGGGAACCTACGAGGAGTACTTC	CASSLGQEGTYEEYF
TRBV6-1	-	TRBJ2-3	TRBD1	TGCGCCAGGAGCTACTGGACAGGGCCCACCGCTACGCAGTATTTT	CARSYWTGPTATQYF
TRBV4-2	-	TRBJ2-7	-	TGTGCCGGCAGCCAAGACCCGAAGGTCTACGAGCAGTACTTC	CAGSQDPKVYEQYF
TRBV6-1	-	TRBJ1-5	-	TGTGCAAGCAGTGGGCCGGGGGCGTTCTACGTATTT	CASSGPGAFYVF
TRBV6-1	-	TRBJ1-1	-	TGTACCATCCAGGGCGGAGGCGTTGGGAGAATTGAAGCTTTCTTT	CTIQGGGVGRIEAFF
TRBV29-1	-	TRBJ2-3	-	TGCAGCGTTCTTGGGGGAGACGACACAGATACGCAGTACTTT	CSVLGGDDTDTQYF
TRBV4-2	once	TRBJ2-1	-	TGTGCCAGCAGCCAAAATGAGCAGTGTTACTCCGCCTACAATGAGCAGTTCTTC	CASSQNEQCYSAYNEQFF
TRBV4-1	once	TRBJ2-7	TRBD2	TGCGCCACCAGCCGAGAAGATAGCGGGAGATTAAAAACCTACGAGCAGTACTTC	CATSREDSGRLKTYEQYF
TRBV11-2	once	TRBJ2-1	-	TGTGCCACCCAGAAGAGGCAGGGTGACAATGAGAAGTTCTTC	CATQKRQGDNEKFF
TRBV12-3/TRBV12-4	many	TRBJ2-1	-	TGTGCCAGCAGTTTAGGGGGTACAAAGCGGGAGCAGTTCTTC	CASSLGGTKREQFF